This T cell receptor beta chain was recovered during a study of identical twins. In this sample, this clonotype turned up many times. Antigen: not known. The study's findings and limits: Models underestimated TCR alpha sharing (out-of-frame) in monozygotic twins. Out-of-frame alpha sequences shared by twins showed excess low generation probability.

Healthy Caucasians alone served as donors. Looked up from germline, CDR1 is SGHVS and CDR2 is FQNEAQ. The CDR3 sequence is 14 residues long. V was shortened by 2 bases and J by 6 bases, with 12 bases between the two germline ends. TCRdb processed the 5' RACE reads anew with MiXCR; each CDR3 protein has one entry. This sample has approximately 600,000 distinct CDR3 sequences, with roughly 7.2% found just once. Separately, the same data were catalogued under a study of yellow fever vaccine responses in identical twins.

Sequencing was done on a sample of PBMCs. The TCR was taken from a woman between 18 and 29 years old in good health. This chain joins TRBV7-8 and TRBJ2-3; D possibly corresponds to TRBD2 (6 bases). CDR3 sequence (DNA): TGTGCCAGCAGCTTAAGCCGGGGGTGGGATACGCAGTATTTT. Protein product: CASSLSRGWDTQYF.